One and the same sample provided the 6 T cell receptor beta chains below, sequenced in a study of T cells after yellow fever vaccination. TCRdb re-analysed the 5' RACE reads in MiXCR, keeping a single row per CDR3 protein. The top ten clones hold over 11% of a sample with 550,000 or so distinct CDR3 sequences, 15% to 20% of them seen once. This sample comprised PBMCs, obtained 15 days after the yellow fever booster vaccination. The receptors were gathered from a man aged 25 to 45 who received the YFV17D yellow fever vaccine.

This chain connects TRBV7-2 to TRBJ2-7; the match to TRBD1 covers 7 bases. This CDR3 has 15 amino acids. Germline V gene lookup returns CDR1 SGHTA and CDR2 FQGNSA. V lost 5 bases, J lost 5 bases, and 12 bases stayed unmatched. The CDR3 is CASSTGQVGKNEQYF. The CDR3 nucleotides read TGTGCCAGCAGCACAGGACAGGTTGGGAAAAACGAGCAGTACTTC. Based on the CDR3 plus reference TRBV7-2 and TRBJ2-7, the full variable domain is GAGVSQSPSNKVTEKGKDVELRCDPISGHTALYWYRQSLGQGLEFLIYFQGNSAPDKSGLPSDRFSAERTGGSVSTLTIQRTQQEDSAVYLCASSTGQVGKNEQYFGPGTRLTVT.

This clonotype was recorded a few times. CDR3 nucleotide sequence: TGCAGTGCTGGCTTAGCGGGAGGAATGAATGAGCAGTTCTTC. Its protein is CSAGLAGGMNEQFF. V is TRBV20-1 and J is TRBJ2-1; 10 bases map to TRBD2. This CDR3 region has 14 residues. V gave up 5 bases and J gave up 7 bases; unmatched junction bases: 8. Germline V gene sequence: CDR1 DFQATT, CDR2 SNEGSKA (reference sequence).

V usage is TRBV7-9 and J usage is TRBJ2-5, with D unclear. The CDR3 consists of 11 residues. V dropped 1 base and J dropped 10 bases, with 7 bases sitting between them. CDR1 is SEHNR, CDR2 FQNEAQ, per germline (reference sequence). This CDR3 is CASSLGGHQYF. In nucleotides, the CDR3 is TGTGCCAGCAGCTTAGGGGGTCACCAGTACTTC. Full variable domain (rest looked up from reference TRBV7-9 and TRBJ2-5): DTGVSQNPRHKITKRGQNVTFRCDPISEHNRLYWYRQTLGQGPEFLTYFQNEAQLEKSRLLSDRFSAERPKGSFSTLEIQRTEQGDSAMYLCASSLGGHQYFGPGTRLLVL.

The CDR3, as DNA: TGCAGCCCAGGGGTAATCGATGGTAATTCACCCCTCCACTTT. This translates into CSPGVIDGNSPLHF. The chain employs TRBV20-1 and TRBJ1-6; D is possibly TRBD1 (6 bases). The CDR3 is 14 amino acids. Germline assignment: CDR1 DFQATT and CDR2 SNEGSKA (reference sequence).

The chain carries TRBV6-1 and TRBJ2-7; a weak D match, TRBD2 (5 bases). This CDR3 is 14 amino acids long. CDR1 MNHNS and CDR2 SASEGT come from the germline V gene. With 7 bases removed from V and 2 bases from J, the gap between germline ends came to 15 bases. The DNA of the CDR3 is TGTGCCAGCATCAAGAGTGGGAGACCCTACGAGCAGTACTTC. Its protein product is CASIKSGRPYEQYF.

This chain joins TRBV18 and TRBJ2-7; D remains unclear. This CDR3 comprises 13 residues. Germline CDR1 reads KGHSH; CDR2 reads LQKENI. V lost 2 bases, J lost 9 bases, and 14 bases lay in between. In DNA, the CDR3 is TGTGCCAGCTCACCAGAACCACGAATCGGGCAGTACTTC. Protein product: CASSPEPRIGQYF.